The entry below describes one TCR beta chain. Its specificity is unknown. The data were obtained in a study of shared clonotypes between healthy human individuals. Study-wide findings and caveats: It was anticipated that sequencing depth would influence how many clonotypes donors shared. Limitation of the genetic and exposure-history diversity represented came from the few donors.

CDR1 is SGHAT, CDR2 FQNNGV, per germline. V was pared by 7 bases and J by 5 bases, with 14 bases of the junction left unmatched. This CDR3 comprises 15 residues. Replicate sorted-subset PCRs were loaded with roughly 200 ng DNA, tens of thousands of T cell genomes. Study processing details: From ImmunoSEQ came sequences covering only the junction and carrying no quality scores, so filtering differed. Data came from immunoSEQ multiplex PCR; TCRdb stores just in-frame clones and leaves some out. V and J calls and clone size are given by that table; D and trimming were obtained from the DNA. The sample shows about 1.5 million clones, nearly 99% of them seen only once.

The source is a man under 40 in good health. Sequencing used naive CD4+ T cells sorted from blood. Subset defined: CD45RA+ positively selected. The rearrangement uses TRBV11-2 and TRBJ2-7; 7 positions match TRBD1. This CDR3 is CASNLLPTGRDEQYF. CDR3 coding DNA: TGTGCCAGCAACCTCCTCCCGACAGGGCGGGACGAGCAGTACTTC.